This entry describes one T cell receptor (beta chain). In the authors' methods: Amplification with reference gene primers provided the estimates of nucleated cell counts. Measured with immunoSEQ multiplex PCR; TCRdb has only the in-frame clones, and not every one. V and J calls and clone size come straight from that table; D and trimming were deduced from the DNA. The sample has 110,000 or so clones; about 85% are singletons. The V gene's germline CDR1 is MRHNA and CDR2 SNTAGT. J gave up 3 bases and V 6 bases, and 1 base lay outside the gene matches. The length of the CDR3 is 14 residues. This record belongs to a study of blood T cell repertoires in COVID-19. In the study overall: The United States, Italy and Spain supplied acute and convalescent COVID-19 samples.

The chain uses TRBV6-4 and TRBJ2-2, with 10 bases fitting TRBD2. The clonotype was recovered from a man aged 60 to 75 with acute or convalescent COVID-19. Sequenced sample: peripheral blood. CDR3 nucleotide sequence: TGTGCCAGCAGCCTAGCGGGAGACACCGGGGAGCTGTTTTTT. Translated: CASSLAGDTGELFF.